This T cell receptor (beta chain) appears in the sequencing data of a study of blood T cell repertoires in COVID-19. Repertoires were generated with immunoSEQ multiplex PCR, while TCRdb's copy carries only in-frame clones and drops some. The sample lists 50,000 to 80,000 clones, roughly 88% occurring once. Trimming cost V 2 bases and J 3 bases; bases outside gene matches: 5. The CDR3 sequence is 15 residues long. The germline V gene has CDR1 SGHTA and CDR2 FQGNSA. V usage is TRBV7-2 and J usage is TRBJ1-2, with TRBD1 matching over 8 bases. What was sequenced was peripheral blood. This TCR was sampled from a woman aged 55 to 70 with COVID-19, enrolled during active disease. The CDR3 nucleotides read TGTGCCAGCAGCTTACCAGGGGGCGCTGACTATGGCTACACCTTC. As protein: CASSLPGGADYGYTF. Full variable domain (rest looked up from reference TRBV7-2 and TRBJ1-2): GAGVSQSPSNKVTEKGKDVELRCDPISGHTALYWYRQSLGQGLEFLIYFQGNSAPDKSGLPSDRFSAERTGGSVSTLTIQRTQQEDSAVYLCASSLPGGADYGYTFGSGTRLTVV.